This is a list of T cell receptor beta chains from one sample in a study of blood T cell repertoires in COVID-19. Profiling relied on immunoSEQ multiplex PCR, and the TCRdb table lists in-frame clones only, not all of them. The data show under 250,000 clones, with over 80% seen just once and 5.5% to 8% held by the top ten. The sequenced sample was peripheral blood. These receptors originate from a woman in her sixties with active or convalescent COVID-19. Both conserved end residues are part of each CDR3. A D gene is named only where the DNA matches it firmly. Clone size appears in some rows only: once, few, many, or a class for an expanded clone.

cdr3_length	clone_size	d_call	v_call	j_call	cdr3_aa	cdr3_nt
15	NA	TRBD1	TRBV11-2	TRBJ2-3	CASSLGTGDTDTQYF	TGTGCCAGCAGCTTAGGGACAGGGGATACAGATACGCAGTATTTT
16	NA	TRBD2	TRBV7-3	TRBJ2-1	CASSYTSGRARNEQFF	TGTGCCAGCAGCTACACTAGCGGGAGGGCCAGAAATGAGCAGTTCTTC
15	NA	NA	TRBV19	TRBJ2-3	CAVGTGVRGTDTQYF	TGTGCCGTGGGGACGGGAGTCCGGGGCACAGATACGCAGTATTTT
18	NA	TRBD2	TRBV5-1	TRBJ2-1	CASSLAMSLAGGDNEQFF	TGCGCCAGCAGCTTGGCCATGTCGCTAGCGGGAGGGGACAATGAGCAGTTCTTC
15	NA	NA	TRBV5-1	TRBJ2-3	CASSLLLFGTDTQYF	TGCGCCAGCAGCTTACTACTTTTTGGCACAGATACGCAGTATTTT
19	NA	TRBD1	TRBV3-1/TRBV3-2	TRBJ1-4	CASSHRTGGKFATNEKLFF	TGTGCCAGCAGCCACCGGACAGGGGGTAAATTCGCAACTAATGAAAAACTGTTTTTT
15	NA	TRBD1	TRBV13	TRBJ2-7	CASSLRDRASYEQYF	TGTGCCAGCAGCTTACGGGACAGGGCGTCCTACGAGCAGTACTTC
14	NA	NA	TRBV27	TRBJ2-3	CASSLAGRRDTQYF	TGTGCCAGCAGTTTAGCGGGACGTAGAGATACGCAGTATTTT
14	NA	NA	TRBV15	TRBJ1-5	CATSRQGGDQPQHF	TGTGCCACCAGCAGACAGGGAGGGGATCAGCCCCAGCATTTT
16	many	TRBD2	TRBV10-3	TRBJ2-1	CAISRSSAGGSNEQFF	TGTGCCATCAGCCGGAGTTCGGCGGGAGGTAGCAATGAGCAGTTCTTC
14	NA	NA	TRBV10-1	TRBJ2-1	CASRPNVVLSEQFF	TGCGCCAGCAGGCCTAACGTAGTTCTGTCGGAGCAGTTCTTC
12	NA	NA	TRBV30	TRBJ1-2	CAWNQGRDGYTF	TGTGCCTGGAATCAGGGCCGAGATGGCTACACCTTC
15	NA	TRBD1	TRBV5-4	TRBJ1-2	CASSPPGQISYGYTF	TGTGCCAGCAGCCCACCGGGACAGATTTCCTATGGCTACACCTTC
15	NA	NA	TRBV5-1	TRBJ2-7	CASSLAGQGNYEQYF	TGCGCCAGCAGCTTGGCTGGCCAGGGGAACTACGAGCAGTACTTC
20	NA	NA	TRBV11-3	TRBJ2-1	CASSLVRGAGKVRSYNEQFF	TGTGCCAGCAGCTTAGTGCGGGGAGCAGGGAAAGTGAGGTCCTACAATGAGCAGTTCTTC
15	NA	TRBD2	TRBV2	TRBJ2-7	CASSERLAGQYEQYF	TGTGCCAGCAGTGAACGGCTAGCGGGGCAATACGAGCAGTACTTC
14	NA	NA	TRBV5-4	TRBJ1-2	CASSLEGGNYGYTF	TGTGCCAGCAGCTTGGAAGGAGGAAACTATGGCTACACCTTC
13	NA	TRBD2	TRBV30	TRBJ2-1	CAGTSGPYNEQFF	TGTGCCGGTACTAGCGGACCCTACAATGAGCAGTTCTTC
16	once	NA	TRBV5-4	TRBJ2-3	CASSLETDSSTDTQYF	TGTGCCAGCAGCTTGGAAACCGACAGTAGCACAGATACGCAGTATTTT
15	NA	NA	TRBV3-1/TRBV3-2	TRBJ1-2	CASSQESIVGYGYTF	TGTGCCAGCAGCCAAGAAAGTATAGTCGGCTATGGCTACACCTTC
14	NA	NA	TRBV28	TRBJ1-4	CASSLAGSNEKLFF	TGTGCCAGCAGTTTAGCAGGGTCAAATGAAAAACTGTTTTTT
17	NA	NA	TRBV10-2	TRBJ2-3	CASSDLVVSGRTITQYF	TGCGCCAGCAGTGATCTCGTGGTTAGCGGTCGAACAATTACGCAGTATTTT
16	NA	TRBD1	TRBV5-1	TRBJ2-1	CASSSPGQASYNEQFF	TGCGCCAGCAGCTCACCGGGACAGGCGTCCTACAATGAGCAGTTCTTC
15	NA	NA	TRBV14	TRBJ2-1	CASSPTRAGTNEQFF	TGTGCCAGCAGCCCTACGAGGGCAGGGACTAATGAGCAGTTCTTC
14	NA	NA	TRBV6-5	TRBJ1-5	CASSPLYSNQPQHF	TGTGCCAGCAGTCCCCTCTATAGCAATCAGCCCCAGCATTTT
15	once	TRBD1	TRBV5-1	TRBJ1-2	CASSARQGADYGYTF	TGCGCCAGCAGCGCCCGACAGGGGGCGGACTATGGCTACACCTTC
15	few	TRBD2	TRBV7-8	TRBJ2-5	CASSFSGRHQETQYF	TGTGCCAGCAGCTTTAGCGGGAGGCACCAAGAGACCCAGTACTTC
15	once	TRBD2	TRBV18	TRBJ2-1	CASSPLSGRVNEQFF	TGTGCCAGCTCACCACTAAGCGGGAGGGTCAATGAGCAGTTCTTC
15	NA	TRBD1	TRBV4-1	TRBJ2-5	CASSQSGTGDETQYF	TGCGCCAGCAGCCAATCCGGGACAGGGGACGAGACCCAGTACTTC
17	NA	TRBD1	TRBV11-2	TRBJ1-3	CASSLAFGGQSRNTIYF	TGTGCCAGCAGCTTAGCTTTCGGGGGACAGTCGAGAAACACCATATATTTT
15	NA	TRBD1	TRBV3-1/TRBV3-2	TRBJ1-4	CASSQGQGEGEKLFF	TGTGCCAGCAGCCAAGGACAGGGAGAGGGTGAAAAACTGTTTTTT
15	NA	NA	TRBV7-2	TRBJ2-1	CASSLDQGTYNEQFF	TGTGCCAGCAGCTTAGATCAGGGGACCTACAATGAGCAGTTCTTC
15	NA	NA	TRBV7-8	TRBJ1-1	CASSLEVQANTEAFF	TGTGCCAGCAGCTTAGAGGTACAGGCGAACACTGAAGCTTTCTTT
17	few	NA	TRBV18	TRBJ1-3	CASSRDRNQISGNTIYF	TGTGCCAGCTCGCGAGACAGAAACCAGATCTCTGGAAACACCATATATTTT
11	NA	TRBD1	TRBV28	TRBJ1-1	CASGQGRVAFF	TGTGCCAGTGGACAGGGACGTGTCGCTTTCTTT
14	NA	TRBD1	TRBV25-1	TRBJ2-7	CASRPGQGSYEQYF	TGTGCCAGCAGGCCGGGACAGGGGTCCTACGAGCAGTACTTC
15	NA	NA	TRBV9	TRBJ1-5	CASSALGGEGQPQHF	TGTGCCAGCAGCGCCCTAGGGGGAGAGGGTCAGCCCCAGCATTTT
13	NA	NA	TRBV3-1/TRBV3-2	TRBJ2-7	CASSQGYGYEQYF	TGTGCCAGCAGCCAGGGCTACGGATACGAGCAGTACTTC
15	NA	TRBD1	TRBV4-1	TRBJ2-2	CASSQDPQGAGELFF	TGCGCCAGCAGCCAAGACCCACAGGGGGCCGGGGAGCTGTTTTTT
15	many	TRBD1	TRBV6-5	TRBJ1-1	CASSYNRGLNTEAFF	TGTGCCAGCAGTTACAACAGGGGATTGAACACTGAAGCTTTCTTT
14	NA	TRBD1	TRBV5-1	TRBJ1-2	CASSAGTADYGYTF	TGCGCCAGCAGCGCCGGGACAGCTGACTATGGCTACACCTTC
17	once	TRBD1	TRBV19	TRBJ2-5	CASSKDRGYGSGETQYF	TGTGCCAGTAGTAAGGACAGGGGGTACGGTAGCGGAGAGACCCAGTACTTC
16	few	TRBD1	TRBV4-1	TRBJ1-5	CASSQEGTGNYQPQHF	TGCGCCAGCAGCCAAGAGGGGACAGGGAACTATCAGCCCCAGCATTTT
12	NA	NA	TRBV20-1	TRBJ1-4	CSASATGEKLFF	TGCAGTGCTAGTGCCACGGGAGAAAAACTGTTTTTT
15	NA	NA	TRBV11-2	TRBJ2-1	CASSRAGPKVDEQFF	TGTGCCAGCAGCCGTGCGGGGCCTAAAGTGGATGAGCAGTTCTTC
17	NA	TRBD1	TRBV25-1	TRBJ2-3	CASSDRPPGQIVDTQYF	TGTGCCAGCAGTGATCGCCCCCCGGGACAGATCGTTGATACGCAGTATTTT
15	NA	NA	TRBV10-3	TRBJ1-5	CAITEAPYSNQPQHF	TGTGCCATCACGGAGGCCCCATATAGCAATCAGCCCCAGCATTTT
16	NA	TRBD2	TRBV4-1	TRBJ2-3	CASSQALAGAGDTQYF	TGCGCCAGCAGCCAAGCACTTGCGGGAGCAGGAGATACGCAGTATTTT
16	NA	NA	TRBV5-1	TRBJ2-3	CASSLALSGGADTQYF	TGCGCCAGCAGCTTGGCCCTTAGCGGAGGGGCAGATACGCAGTATTTT
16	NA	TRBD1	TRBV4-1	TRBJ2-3	CASSLFPGQSTDTQYF	TGCGCCAGCAGCCTCTTCCCGGGACAGAGCACAGATACGCAGTATTTT
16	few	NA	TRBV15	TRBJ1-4	CATSRDRGGGREKLFF	TGTGCCACCAGCAGAGATCGCGGTGGCGGTCGCGAAAAACTGTTTTTT
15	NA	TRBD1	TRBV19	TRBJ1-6	CASSWTGRGDSPLHF	TGTGCCAGTAGTTGGACAGGGAGGGGAGATTCACCCCTCCACTTT
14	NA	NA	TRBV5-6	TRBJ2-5	CASSLRAGQETQYF	TGTGCCAGCAGCTTGAGGGCGGGCCAAGAGACCCAGTACTTC
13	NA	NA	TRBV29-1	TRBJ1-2	CSVEKGVGYGYTF	TGCAGCGTTGAGAAAGGGGTGGGGTATGGCTACACCTTC
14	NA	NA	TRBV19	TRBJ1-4	CASSGGQIDEKLFF	TGTGCCAGTAGTGGGGGACAAATCGATGAAAAACTGTTTTTT
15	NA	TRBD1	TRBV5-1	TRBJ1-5	CASSLAGQGGQPQHF	TGCGCCAGCAGCTTGGCCGGGCAGGGGGGTCAGCCCCAGCATTTT
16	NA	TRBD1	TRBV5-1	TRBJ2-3	CASSVWGQGVTDTQYF	TGCGCCAGCAGCGTCTGGGGACAGGGGGTGACAGATACGCAGTATTTT
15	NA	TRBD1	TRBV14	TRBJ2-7	CASSQVRDRSYEQYF	TGTGCCAGCAGCCAAGTAAGGGACAGATCCTACGAGCAGTACTTC
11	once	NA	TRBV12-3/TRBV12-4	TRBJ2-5	CASSFRGTQYF	TGTGCCAGCAGTTTCAGGGGGACCCAGTACTTC
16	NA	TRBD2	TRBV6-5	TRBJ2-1	CASSYRSGGVYNEQFF	TGTGCCAGCAGTTACCGGAGCGGGGGAGTTTACAATGAGCAGTTCTTC